The rows below give T cell receptor beta chains drawn from one sample of a study of PD-1 and CTLA-4 blockade in melanoma. Only in-frame clones appear in the TCRdb table, and some are missing; sequencing was by immunoSEQ multiplex PCR. The sample lists 15,000 to 20,000 clones, about two thirds occurring once. The source was CD8+ T cells from peripheral blood, collected from a patient given anti-PD-1 treatment. These receptors were taken from a human donor with melanoma. Each CDR3 is given with its conserved first and last residue. A D gene is named only where the DNA matches it firmly. The size field is filled for only some rows; it gives once, few, many or a size class.

abundance	d_gene	v_gene	j_gene	CDR3nt	CDR3aa
medium-sized	-	TRBV14	TRBJ2-2	TGTGCCAGCAGCCAAGGGAGACCCGGGGAGCTGTTTTTT	CASSQGRPGELFF
-	-	TRBV6-2/TRBV6-3	TRBJ2-7	TGTGCCAGCAGTTTTGGGCAGCTTTCCTACGAGCAGTACTTC	CASSFGQLSYEQYF
-	-	TRBV4-2	TRBJ1-4	TGTGCCAGCAGCCAAGATCCCGTTTACGGGGGCGCGAGGGAAAAACTGTTTTTT	CASSQDPVYGGAREKLFF
-	-	TRBV27	TRBJ1-1	TGTGCCAGCAGGGAACAGGGGAACACTGAAGCTTTCTTT	CASREQGNTEAFF
few	-	TRBV6-4	TRBJ2-2	TGTGCCAGCAGTGTGAGGGATACCGGGGAGCTGTTTTTT	CASSVRDTGELFF
-	TRBD1	TRBV7-9	TRBJ1-1	TGTGCCAGCAGGGTTCCGGGACAGGGTATCACTGAAGCTTTCTTT	CASRVPGQGITEAFF
-	-	TRBV24-1	TRBJ1-1	TGTGCCACCCGAGCGGACGGGACGACTGAAGCTTTCTTT	CATRADGTTEAFF
-	-	TRBV21-1	TRBJ1-4	TGTGCCAGCAGCCCACGGACAGGGAGCTCCCCCGGAGGTGCAAAACTGTTTTTT	CASSPRTGSSPGGAKLFF
-	-	TRBV4-1	TRBJ2-7	TGCGCCAGCAGCCAAGTCGGGGGCGGCTTCTACTACGAGCAGTACTTC	CASSQVGGGFYYEQYF
-	TRBD1	TRBV5-1	TRBJ1-5	TGCGCCAGCAGCTTGGAGTTGGACAGGGTTCGTCAACAGCCCCAGCATTTT	CASSLELDRVRQQPQHF
-	TRBD1	TRBV10-1	TRBJ2-3	TGCGCCAGCAGTGATATAACAGGGGGCAACGCAGATACGCAGTATTTT	CASSDITGGNADTQYF
-	-	TRBV12-3/TRBV12-4	TRBJ1-2	TGTGCCAGCAGTGCCGCCCAAGGCTACACCTTC	CASSAAQGYTF
-	-	TRBV21-1	TRBJ2-1	TGTGCCAGCAGCAAAGAGGGCCGGGTGTGGAATGAGCAGTTCTTC	CASSKEGRVWNEQFF
-	TRBD2	TRBV11-3	TRBJ2-1	TGTGCCAGCAGCTCAAGATCTAGCGGGAGCCCCAATGAGCAGTTCTTC	CASSSRSSGSPNEQFF
-	-	TRBV27	TRBJ1-1	TGTGCCAGCAGTTTGGCCGGGGGCGGTGGCACTGAAGCTTTCTTT	CASSLAGGGGTEAFF
few	-	TRBV6-5	TRBJ1-1	TGTGCCAGCAGTAAAACACTCCAGGGCCCTTTTGAAGCTTTCTTT	CASSKTLQGPFEAFF
-	-	TRBV19	TRBJ1-1	TGTGCCAGTAGTATAGTTCCGGGTGGGGACACTGAAGCTTTCTTT	CASSIVPGGDTEAFF
-	TRBD2	TRBV4-1	TRBJ2-6	TGCGCCACGGGGTTAGCGGGAGGGCCTGGGGCCAACGTCCTGACTTTC	CATGLAGGPGANVLTF
-	TRBD1	TRBV15	TRBJ2-3	TGTGCCACCAGTGGACAGGGTAGGCGAGATACGCAGTATTTT	CATSGQGRRDTQYF
-	-	TRBV28	TRBJ2-3	TGTGCCAGCAGTTTGGTCAGGGGGGGCACAGATACGCAGTATTTT	CASSLVRGGTDTQYF
once	-	TRBV18	TRBJ2-5	TGTGCCAGCTCACCAAAGGGGTGGACAGGCTCGACTAGTTCGGTGGAGACCCAGTACTTC	CASSPKGWTGSTSSVETQYF
-	TRBD1	TRBV25-1	TRBJ2-1	TGTGCCAGCAGTGGGGCAGGGGGCATCCACAATGAGCAGTTCTTC	CASSGAGGIHNEQFF
-	-	TRBV30	TRBJ2-7	TGTGCCTGGGGGCCCGGGGGCGAGCAGTACTTC	CAWGPGGEQYF
few	TRBD2	TRBV19	TRBJ2-1	TGTGCCAGTAGGGATACCGGGACTAGCGGCAACAATGAGCAGTTCTTC	CASRDTGTSGNNEQFF
few	-	TRBV5-1	TRBJ2-7	TGCGCCAGCAGCTTGGTAGGGGACTACGAGCAGTACTTC	CASSLVGDYEQYF
once	TRBD1	TRBV4-1	TRBJ1-2	TGCGCCAGCAGCCAAGAGTCAACAGGGGGCCTTATCTATGGCTACACCTTC	CASSQESTGGLIYGYTF